These T cell receptor beta chains were read from a single sample in a study of T cell repertoires in cytomegalovirus infection. A single record per CDR3 protein comes from TCRdb applying MiXCR to the reads. This table holds 100,000 or so distinct CDR3 sequences, 42% found once. Their antigen targets remain unknown. The specimen comprised CD8+ T cells from cultured PBMCs, sampled from culture after CMV antigen stimulation. These receptors were obtained from a human donor in good health (CMV status not recorded). Some clones in this sample may be carry-over from other donors' samples. Each CDR3 is given with its conserved first and last residue. A D gene is named only where the DNA matches it firmly. Where a row states a size, it is once, few, many or the class of an expanded clone; other rows omit it.

clone size: .; V gene: TRBV27; D gene: TRBD2; J gene: TRBJ2-1; CDR3 DNA: TGTGCCAGCAGTTTAGGGATAGCGGGGTACTACAATGAGCAGTTCTTC; CDR3 protein: CASSLGIAGYYNEQFF
clone size: few; V gene: TRBV6-2/TRBV6-3; D gene: .; J gene: TRBJ2-1; CDR3 DNA: TGTGCCAGCAGTTACGGGGGGCGGAATGAGCAGTTCTTC; CDR3 protein: CASSYGGRNEQFF
clone size: .; V gene: TRBV24-1; D gene: .; J gene: TRBJ1-2; CDR3 DNA: TGTGCCACCAGTGACACCGGGACCGACCCTTCCGGCTACACCTTC; CDR3 protein: CATSDTGTDPSGYTF
clone size: .; V gene: TRBV30; D gene: .; J gene: TRBJ2-7; CDR3 DNA: TGTGCCTGGAGTCCGGGCTACGAGCAGTACTTC; CDR3 protein: CAWSPGYEQYF
clone size: few; V gene: TRBV6-5; D gene: .; J gene: TRBJ1-1; CDR3 DNA: TGTGCCAGCAGTTACGCGGGACTTCAGAACACTGAAGCTTTCTTT; CDR3 protein: CASSYAGLQNTEAFF
clone size: .; V gene: TRBV5-1; D gene: .; J gene: TRBJ2-1; CDR3 DNA: TGCGCCAGCAGCAACGACCCGGCGGGATACAATGAGCAGTTCTTC; CDR3 protein: CASSNDPAGYNEQFF
clone size: .; V gene: TRBV27; D gene: .; J gene: TRBJ1-1; CDR3 DNA: TGTGCCAGCAGTCCCTGGACAGCCACGAACACTGAAGCTTTCTTT; CDR3 protein: CASSPWTATNTEAFF
clone size: many; V gene: TRBV19; D gene: TRBD1; J gene: TRBJ2-4; CDR3 DNA: TGTGCCAGTAGCGCGGGACAGGGTTGGTCCAAAAACATTCAGTACTTC; CDR3 protein: CASSAGQGWSKNIQYF
clone size: .; V gene: TRBV12-3/TRBV12-4; D gene: TRBD2; J gene: TRBJ2-3; CDR3 DNA: TGTGCCAGCAGTTTATACAGAGCGGGGTCAGATACGCAGTATTTT; CDR3 protein: CASSLYRAGSDTQYF
clone size: .; V gene: TRBV12-3/TRBV12-4; D gene: .; J gene: TRBJ2-6; CDR3 DNA: TGTGCCAGCACTCTGGTAGGGGCTGGGGCCAACGTCCTGACTTTC; CDR3 protein: CASTLVGAGANVLTF
clone size: few; V gene: TRBV6-2/TRBV6-3; D gene: TRBD1; J gene: TRBJ1-6; CDR3 DNA: TGTGCCAGCAGTTACGTGGGACAGGGAAAATCACCCCTCCACTTT; CDR3 protein: CASSYVGQGKSPLHF
clone size: few; V gene: TRBV19; D gene: .; J gene: TRBJ1-5; CDR3 DNA: TGTGCCAGTAGTACGGACTATAGCAATCAGCCCCAGCATTTT; CDR3 protein: CASSTDYSNQPQHF
clone size: .; V gene: TRBV19; D gene: TRBD2; J gene: TRBJ2-1; CDR3 DNA: TGTGCCAGTAGTATAATGCGGGGGGGCCTGAATGAGCAGTTCTTC; CDR3 protein: CASSIMRGGLNEQFF
clone size: .; V gene: TRBV4-1; D gene: TRBD2; J gene: TRBJ2-7; CDR3 DNA: TGCGCCAGCAGCCAAGTTGGGGGAGGGTTCGAGCAGTACTTC; CDR3 protein: CASSQVGGGFEQYF
clone size: many; V gene: TRBV7-8; D gene: .; J gene: TRBJ2-1; CDR3 DNA: TGTGCCAGCACCCACCCGGGACACAGCTCCTACAATGAGCAGTTCTTC; CDR3 protein: CASTHPGHSSYNEQFF
clone size: .; V gene: TRBV4-1; D gene: .; J gene: TRBJ2-1; CDR3 DNA: TGCGCCAGCAGCGCTAACGAGGGTTTTGATGAGCAGTTCTTC; CDR3 protein: CASSANEGFDEQFF
clone size: .; V gene: TRBV2; D gene: .; J gene: TRBJ2-1; CDR3 DNA: TGTGCCAGCAACGAGAATAATGAGCAGTTCTTC; CDR3 protein: CASNENNEQFF
clone size: .; V gene: TRBV9; D gene: TRBD1; J gene: TRBJ1-1; CDR3 DNA: TGTGCCAGCAGCGTAGGTACAGGGGGTAACACTGAAGCTTTCTTT; CDR3 protein: CASSVGTGGNTEAFF
clone size: .; V gene: TRBV29-1; D gene: .; J gene: TRBJ1-2; CDR3 DNA: TGCAGCGTTGAACTGGCGTCCTATGGCTACACCTTC; CDR3 protein: CSVELASYGYTF
clone size: .; V gene: TRBV4-3; D gene: .; J gene: TRBJ1-1; CDR3 DNA: TGCGCCAGCAGCCAATTCGCTGAAGCTTTCTTT; CDR3 protein: CASSQFAEAFF
clone size: .; V gene: TRBV7-2; D gene: TRBD2; J gene: TRBJ2-3; CDR3 DNA: TGTGCCAGCAGCGCCCGAGAGAGTCTGGGAGGGACCACAGATACGCAGTATTTT; CDR3 protein: CASSARESLGGTTDTQYF
clone size: few; V gene: TRBV4-1; D gene: .; J gene: TRBJ1-1; CDR3 DNA: TGCGCCAGCAGCCAAGATCCTTCCCGGAACCACACTGAAGCTTTCTTT; CDR3 protein: CASSQDPSRNHTEAFF
clone size: once; V gene: TRBV11-2; D gene: TRBD2; J gene: TRBJ2-1; CDR3 DNA: TGTGCCAGCAGCTCTCGGGCTAGCGGGGGGAATGAGCAGTTCTTC; CDR3 protein: CASSSRASGGNEQFF
clone size: .; V gene: TRBV7-8; D gene: .; J gene: TRBJ1-1; CDR3 DNA: TGTGCCAGCAGCTTAGGCCCCGGGGCCGGCGGGACTGAAGCTTTCTTT; CDR3 protein: CASSLGPGAGGTEAFF
clone size: few; V gene: TRBV4-1; D gene: TRBD1; J gene: TRBJ2-2; CDR3 DNA: TGCGCCAGCAGCCAAATAGACATGGGGACAGCTACCGGGGAGCTGTTTTTT; CDR3 protein: CASSQIDMGTATGELFF
clone size: .; V gene: TRBV6-2/TRBV6-3; D gene: .; J gene: TRBJ2-7; CDR3 DNA: TGTGCCAGCAGTTACTCCCCCGTTACAGGGTCCTACGAGCAGTACTTC; CDR3 protein: CASSYSPVTGSYEQYF
clone size: .; V gene: TRBV19; D gene: .; J gene: TRBJ2-1; CDR3 DNA: TGTGCCAGTAGTATCATCGGGGCCGGGAATGAGCAGTTCTTC; CDR3 protein: CASSIIGAGNEQFF
clone size: .; V gene: TRBV12-3/TRBV12-4; D gene: .; J gene: TRBJ2-2; CDR3 DNA: TGTGCCAGCAGGGCCAGGGCACAGGGAAACACCGGGGAGCTGTTTTTT; CDR3 protein: CASRARAQGNTGELFF
clone size: .; V gene: TRBV7-2; D gene: TRBD2; J gene: TRBJ2-7; CDR3 DNA: TGTGCCAGCAGCAATCTAGCGGGGGAAACCTACGAGCAGTACTTC; CDR3 protein: CASSNLAGETYEQYF
clone size: once; V gene: TRBV4-2; D gene: TRBD2; J gene: TRBJ2-1; CDR3 DNA: TGTGCCAGCAGCCAGCTGAGCGGGGGGGCTTACAATGAGCAGTTCTTC; CDR3 protein: CASSQLSGGAYNEQFF
clone size: many; V gene: TRBV2; D gene: .; J gene: TRBJ2-4; CDR3 DNA: TGTGCCAGCAGTGAACCGGGGGACCCGACCGGGCTAGCCAAAAACATTCAGTACTTC; CDR3 protein: CASSEPGDPTGLAKNIQYF
clone size: .; V gene: TRBV7-6; D gene: .; J gene: TRBJ1-6; CDR3 DNA: TGTGCCAGCAGCTTAGGGGTTAATTCACCCCTCCACTTT; CDR3 protein: CASSLGVNSPLHF
clone size: once; V gene: TRBV13; D gene: .; J gene: TRBJ2-2; CDR3 DNA: TGTGCCAGCAGCTTAGGGGTGACGGCCGGGGAGCTGTTTTTT; CDR3 protein: CASSLGVTAGELFF
clone size: .; V gene: TRBV28; D gene: .; J gene: TRBJ2-5; CDR3 DNA: TGTGCCAGCAGTTTTTTAGGTTACCAAGAGACCCAGTACTTC; CDR3 protein: CASSFLGYQETQYF
clone size: .; V gene: TRBV7-2; D gene: TRBD2; J gene: TRBJ2-3; CDR3 DNA: TGTGCCAGCAGCTTAGCGATGGGGCTAGCGGGGAGACCGGATTTT; CDR3 protein: CASSLAMGLAGRPDF
clone size: few; V gene: TRBV7-8; D gene: TRBD2; J gene: TRBJ2-1; CDR3 DNA: TGTGCCAGCAGCTTAGCCTATACGGGGGGGGCGAATGAGCAGTTCTTC; CDR3 protein: CASSLAYTGGANEQFF
clone size: many; V gene: TRBV7-2; D gene: .; J gene: TRBJ2-1; CDR3 DNA: TGTGCCAGCAGCCTGGGGGGGGCCAGGAATGAGCAGTTCTTC; CDR3 protein: CASSLGGARNEQFF
clone size: many; V gene: TRBV7-8; D gene: .; J gene: TRBJ1-1; CDR3 DNA: TGTGCCAGCAGCTTAAGCGTCGTGGTCACTGAAGCTTTCTTT; CDR3 protein: CASSLSVVVTEAFF
clone size: .; V gene: TRBV9; D gene: TRBD2; J gene: TRBJ2-3; CDR3 DNA: TGTGCCAGCAGCCCTGGACTAGCGGGGAGCACAGATACGCAGTATTTT; CDR3 protein: CASSPGLAGSTDTQYF
clone size: .; V gene: TRBV7-6; D gene: .; J gene: TRBJ2-3; CDR3 DNA: TGTGCCAGCAGCTACACGTGGGGGGATACGCAGTATTTT; CDR3 protein: CASSYTWGDTQYF
clone size: .; V gene: TRBV6-1; D gene: TRBD2; J gene: TRBJ2-5; CDR3 DNA: TGTGCCAGCAGTCCTGGGACTAGTCAAGAGACCCAGTACTTC; CDR3 protein: CASSPGTSQETQYF
clone size: medium-sized; V gene: TRBV7-9; D gene: .; J gene: TRBJ2-3; CDR3 DNA: TGTGCCAGCAGCTCTGGAACGGGACGGCTTCGCACAGATACGCAGTATTTT; CDR3 protein: CASSSGTGRLRTDTQYF
clone size: few; V gene: TRBV27; D gene: .; J gene: TRBJ2-7; CDR3 DNA: TGTGCCGCAGGGGACCCTAGGGAGCAGTATTTC; CDR3 protein: CAAGDPREQYF
clone size: once; V gene: TRBV5-1; D gene: TRBD1; J gene: TRBJ2-7; CDR3 DNA: TGCGCCAGCAGCTCCCAACGAACCGGGACAGGGCCAACCTACGAGCAGTACTTC; CDR3 protein: CASSSQRTGTGPTYEQYF
clone size: few; V gene: TRBV7-6; D gene: .; J gene: TRBJ2-5; CDR3 DNA: TGTGCCAGCAGCCCTTGGGGGGAGACCCAGTACTTC; CDR3 protein: CASSPWGETQYF
clone size: .; V gene: TRBV2; D gene: .; J gene: TRBJ2-7; CDR3 DNA: TGTGCCAGCAGTGATCTGAGGAGCTCCTACGAGCAGTACTTC; CDR3 protein: CASSDLRSSYEQYF
clone size: many; V gene: TRBV27; D gene: .; J gene: TRBJ2-5; CDR3 DNA: TGTGCCAGCAGTCCGCAACTGTCTCGAGAGACCCAGTACTTC; CDR3 protein: CASSPQLSRETQYF
clone size: .; V gene: TRBV7-9; D gene: TRBD1; J gene: TRBJ2-5; CDR3 DNA: TGTGCCAGCAGCTCAACCCGGGACAGACAAGAGACCCAGTACTTC; CDR3 protein: CASSSTRDRQETQYF
clone size: .; V gene: TRBV9; D gene: TRBD1; J gene: TRBJ1-1; CDR3 DNA: TGTGCCAGCAGCGTAGAGAGGGGGACAGGCAAGCTTGAAGCTTTCTTT; CDR3 protein: CASSVERGTGKLEAFF
clone size: many; V gene: TRBV7-7; D gene: .; J gene: TRBJ1-3; CDR3 DNA: TGTGCCAGCAGCTTAGAAGTTGGAAACACCATATATTTT; CDR3 protein: CASSLEVGNTIYF
clone size: .; V gene: TRBV7-9; D gene: TRBD2; J gene: TRBJ2-3; CDR3 DNA: TGTGCCAGCAGCCCCCGGACTAGCGGGACAGATACGCAGTATTTT; CDR3 protein: CASSPRTSGTDTQYF
clone size: .; V gene: TRBV6-6; D gene: TRBD1; J gene: TRBJ1-5; CDR3 DNA: TGTGCCAGCGGAGGGACAGGGCTGAAGCCCCAGCATTTT; CDR3 protein: CASGGTGLKPQHF
clone size: few; V gene: TRBV7-6; D gene: .; J gene: TRBJ1-1; CDR3 DNA: TGTGCCAGCAGCGGAGCTCAGAACACTGAAGCTTTCTTT; CDR3 protein: CASSGAQNTEAFF
clone size: .; V gene: TRBV5-1; D gene: .; J gene: TRBJ1-2; CDR3 DNA: TGCGCCAGCAGCGTGGGGACAACGACTAACTATGGCTACACCTTC; CDR3 protein: CASSVGTTTNYGYTF
clone size: few; V gene: TRBV7-9; D gene: TRBD2; J gene: TRBJ2-1; CDR3 DNA: TGTGCCAGCAGCTTTAGCGGGGCATACTCCTACAATGAGCAGTTCTTC; CDR3 protein: CASSFSGAYSYNEQFF
clone size: few; V gene: TRBV10-3; D gene: .; J gene: TRBJ1-6; CDR3 DNA: TGTGCCATCAGTACAGGGAAGAATTCACCCCTCCACTTT; CDR3 protein: CAISTGKNSPLHF
clone size: once; V gene: TRBV27; D gene: .; J gene: TRBJ1-5; CDR3 DNA: TGTGCCAGCAGTTTAGGGCCCATTTCGCCCCAGCATTTT; CDR3 protein: CASSLGPISPQHF
clone size: .; V gene: TRBV5-3; D gene: .; J gene: TRBJ2-7; CDR3 DNA: TGTGCCAGCCGCCCCCACGAGCAGTACTTC; CDR3 protein: CASRPHEQYF